A single T cell receptor (beta chain) is shown here with its context. This specimen comes from a study of T-cell memory formation after mild COVID-19. TCRdb recomputed calls from the 5' RACE reads with MiXCR, one row per CDR3 protein. The data show 450,000 to 650,000 distinct CDR3 sequences, with just over 20% seen just once and about an eighth held by the top ten. The receptor was isolated from an adult woman who had mild COVID-19 (a few samples of this study predate the infection). Cell type and time point are not known. The sequenced sample was PBMCs or a T cell subset sorted from them (not recorded which).

The CDR3 DNA reads TGTGCCAGCAGCCCTAGGGGGACCAACACTGAAGCTTTCTTT. Translating gives CASSPRGTNTEAFF. The V call is TRBV12-3 or TRBV12-4, the J call TRBJ1-1; tentative D call: TRBD1 (6 bases). Deletions cut 6 bases from V and 2 bases from J, with 13 bases between. This CDR3 region has 14 residues.